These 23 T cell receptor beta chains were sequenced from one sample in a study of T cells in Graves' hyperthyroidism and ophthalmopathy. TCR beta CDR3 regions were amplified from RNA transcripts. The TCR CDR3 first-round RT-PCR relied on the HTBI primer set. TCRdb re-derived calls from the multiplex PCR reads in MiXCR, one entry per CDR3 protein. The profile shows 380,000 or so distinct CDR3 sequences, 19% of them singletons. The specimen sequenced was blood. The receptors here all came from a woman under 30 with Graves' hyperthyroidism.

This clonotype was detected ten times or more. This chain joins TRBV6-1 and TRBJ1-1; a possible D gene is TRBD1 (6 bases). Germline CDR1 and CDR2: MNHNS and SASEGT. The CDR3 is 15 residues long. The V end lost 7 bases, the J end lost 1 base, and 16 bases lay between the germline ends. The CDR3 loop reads CASMDRSGANTEAFF. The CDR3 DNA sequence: TGTGCCAGCATGGATCGATCAGGGGCGAACACTGAAGCTTTCTTT.

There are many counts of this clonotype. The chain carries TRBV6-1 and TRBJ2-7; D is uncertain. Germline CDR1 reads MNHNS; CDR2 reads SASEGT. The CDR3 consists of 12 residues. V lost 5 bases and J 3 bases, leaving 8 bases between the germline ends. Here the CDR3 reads CASSPDDYEQYF. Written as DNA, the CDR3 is TGTGCCAGCAGTCCCGACGACTACGAGCAGTACTTC.

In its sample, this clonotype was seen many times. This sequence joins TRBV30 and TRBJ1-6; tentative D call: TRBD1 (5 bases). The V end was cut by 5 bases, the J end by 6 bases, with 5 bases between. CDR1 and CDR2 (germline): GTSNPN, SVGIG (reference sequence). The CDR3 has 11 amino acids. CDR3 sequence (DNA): TGTGCCTGGGACAGTAATTCACCCCTCCACTTT. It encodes CAWDSNSPLHF.

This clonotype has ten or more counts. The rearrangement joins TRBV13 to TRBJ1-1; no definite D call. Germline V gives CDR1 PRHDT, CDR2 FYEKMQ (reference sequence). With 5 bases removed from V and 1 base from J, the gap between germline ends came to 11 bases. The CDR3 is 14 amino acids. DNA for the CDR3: TGTGCCAGCAGCCTAAATACGGGGAACACTGAAGCTTTCTTT. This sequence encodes CASSLNTGNTEAFF. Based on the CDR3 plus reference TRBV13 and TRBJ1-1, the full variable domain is AAGVIQSPRHLIKEKRETATLKCYPIPRHDTVYWYQQGPGQDPQFLISFYEKMQSDKGSIPDRFSAQQFSDYHSELNMSSLELGDSALYFCASSLNTGNTEAFFGQGTRLTVV.

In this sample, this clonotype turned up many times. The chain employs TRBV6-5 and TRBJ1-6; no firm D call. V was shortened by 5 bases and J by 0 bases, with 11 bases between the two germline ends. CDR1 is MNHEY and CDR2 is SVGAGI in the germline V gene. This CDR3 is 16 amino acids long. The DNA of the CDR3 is TGTGCCAGCAGTAACACTGGAAGCTCCTATAATTCACCCCTCCACTTT. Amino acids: CASSNTGSSYNSPLHF.

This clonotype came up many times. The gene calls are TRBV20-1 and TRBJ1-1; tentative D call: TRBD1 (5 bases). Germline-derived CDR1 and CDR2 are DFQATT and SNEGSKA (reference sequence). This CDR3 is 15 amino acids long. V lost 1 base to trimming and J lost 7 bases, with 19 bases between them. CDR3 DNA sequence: TGCAGTGCTAGAGTAGGGCCCAGGGTAGGGTATGAAGCTTTCTTT. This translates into CSARVGPRVGYEAFF.

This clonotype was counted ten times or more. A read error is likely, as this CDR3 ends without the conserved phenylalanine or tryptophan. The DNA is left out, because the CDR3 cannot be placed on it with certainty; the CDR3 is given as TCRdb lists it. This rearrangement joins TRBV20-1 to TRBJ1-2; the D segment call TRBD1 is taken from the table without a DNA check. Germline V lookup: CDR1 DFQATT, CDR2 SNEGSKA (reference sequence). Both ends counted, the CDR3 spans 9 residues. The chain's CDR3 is CSARWDRVS.

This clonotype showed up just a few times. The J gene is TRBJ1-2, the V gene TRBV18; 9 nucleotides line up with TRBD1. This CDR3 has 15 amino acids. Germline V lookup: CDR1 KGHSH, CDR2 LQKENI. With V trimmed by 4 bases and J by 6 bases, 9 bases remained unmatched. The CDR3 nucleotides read TGTGCCAGCTCACACTACGTACAGGGGGCAGATGGCTACACCTTC. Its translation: CASSHYVQGADGYTF. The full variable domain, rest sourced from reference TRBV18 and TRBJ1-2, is NAGVMQNPRHLVRRRGQEARLRCSPMKGHSHVYWYRQLPEEGLKFMVYLQKENIIDESGMPKERFSAEFPKEGPSILRIQQVVRGDSAAYFCASSHYVQGADGYTFGSGTRLTVV.

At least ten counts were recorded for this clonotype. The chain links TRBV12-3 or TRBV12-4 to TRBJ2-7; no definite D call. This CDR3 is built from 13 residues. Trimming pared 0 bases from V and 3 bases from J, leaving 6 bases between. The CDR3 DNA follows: TGTGCCAGCAGTTTAGCGGCTAACTACGAGCAGTACTTC. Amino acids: CASSLAANYEQYF.

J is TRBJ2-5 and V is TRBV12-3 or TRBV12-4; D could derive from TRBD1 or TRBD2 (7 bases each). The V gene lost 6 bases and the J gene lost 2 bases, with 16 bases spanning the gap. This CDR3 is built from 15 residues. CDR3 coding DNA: TGTGCCAGCAGGGGCAGGGGGGGAACGCAAGAGACCCAGTACTTC. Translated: CASRGRGGTQETQYF.

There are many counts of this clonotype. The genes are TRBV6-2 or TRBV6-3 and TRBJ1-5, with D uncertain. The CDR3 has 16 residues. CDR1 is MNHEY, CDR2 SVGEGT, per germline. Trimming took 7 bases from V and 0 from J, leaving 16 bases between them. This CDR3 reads CASKGRRVYSNQPQHF. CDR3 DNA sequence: TGTGCCAGCAAGGGCCGACGGGTCTATAGCAATCAGCCCCAGCATTTT.

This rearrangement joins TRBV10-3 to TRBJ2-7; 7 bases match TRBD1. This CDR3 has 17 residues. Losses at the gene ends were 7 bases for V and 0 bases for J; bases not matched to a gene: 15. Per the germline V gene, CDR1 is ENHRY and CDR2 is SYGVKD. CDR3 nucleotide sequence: TGTGCCATCATGAAGTCTCGGTTTTGGGACAGCTCCTACGAGCAGTACTTC. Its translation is CAIMKSRFWDSSYEQYF.

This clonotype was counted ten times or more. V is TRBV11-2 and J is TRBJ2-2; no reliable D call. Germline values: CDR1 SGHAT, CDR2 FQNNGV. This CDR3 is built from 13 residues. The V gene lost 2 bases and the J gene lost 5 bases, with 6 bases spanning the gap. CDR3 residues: CASSLLRTGELFF. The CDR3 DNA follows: TGTGCCAGCAGCTTACTGCGGACCGGGGAGCTGTTTTTT.

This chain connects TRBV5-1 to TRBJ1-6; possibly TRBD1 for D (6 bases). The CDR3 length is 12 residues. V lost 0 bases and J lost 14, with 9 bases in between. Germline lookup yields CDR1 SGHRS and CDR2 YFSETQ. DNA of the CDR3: TGCGCCAGCAGCTTGGAAGGGGGGGCCCTCCACTTT. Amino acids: CASSLEGGALHF.

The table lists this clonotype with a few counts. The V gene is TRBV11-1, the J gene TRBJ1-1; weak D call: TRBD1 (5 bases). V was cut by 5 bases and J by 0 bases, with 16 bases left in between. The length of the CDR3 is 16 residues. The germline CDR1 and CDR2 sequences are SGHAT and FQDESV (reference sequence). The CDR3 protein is CASSRGAGVMNTEAFF. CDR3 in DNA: TGTGCCAGCAGCCGTGGGGCCGGGGTTATGAACACTGAAGCTTTCTTT.

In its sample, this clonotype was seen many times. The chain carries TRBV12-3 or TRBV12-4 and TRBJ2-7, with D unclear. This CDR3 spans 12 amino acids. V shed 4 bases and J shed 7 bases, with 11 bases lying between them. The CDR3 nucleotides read TGTGCCAGCAGTTCCCCCCCGAGGGAGCAGTACTTC. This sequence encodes CASSSPPREQYF.

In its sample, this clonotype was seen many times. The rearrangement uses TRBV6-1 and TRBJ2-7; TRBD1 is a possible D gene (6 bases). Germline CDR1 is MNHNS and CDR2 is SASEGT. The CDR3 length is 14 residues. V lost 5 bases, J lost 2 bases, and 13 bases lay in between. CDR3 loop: CASSRQRDTYEQYF. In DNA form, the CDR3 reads TGTGCCAGCAGTCGACAACGGGACACCTACGAGCAGTACTTC.

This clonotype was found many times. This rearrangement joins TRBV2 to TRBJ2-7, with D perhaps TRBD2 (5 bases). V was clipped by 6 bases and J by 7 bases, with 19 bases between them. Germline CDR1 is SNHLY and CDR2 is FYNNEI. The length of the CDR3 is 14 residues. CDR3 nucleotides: TGTGCCAGCAGCATTTCCTCAATCCGGGAAGAGCAGTACTTC. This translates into CASSISSIREEQYF.

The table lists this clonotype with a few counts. The CDR3 DNA reads TGTGCCAGCAGCCACCCCCAGGGGAAAACTTTGGGGAATCAGCCCCAGCATTTT. Its protein is CASSHPQGKTLGNQPQHF. The chain has TRBV11-2 and TRBJ1-5, with a weak D call TRBD1 (6 bases). Germline V gene data show CDR1 as SGHAT and CDR2 as FQNNGV. Trimming removed 5 bases from V and 4 bases from J, with 24 bases in between. The CDR3 has 18 residues.

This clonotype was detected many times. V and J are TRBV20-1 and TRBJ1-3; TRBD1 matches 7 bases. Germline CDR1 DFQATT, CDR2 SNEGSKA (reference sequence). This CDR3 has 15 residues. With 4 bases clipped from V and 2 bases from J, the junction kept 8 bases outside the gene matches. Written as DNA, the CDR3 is TGCAGTGCTACCTCCAGGGGGACGGCTGGAAACACCATATATTTT. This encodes CSATSRGTAGNTIYF.

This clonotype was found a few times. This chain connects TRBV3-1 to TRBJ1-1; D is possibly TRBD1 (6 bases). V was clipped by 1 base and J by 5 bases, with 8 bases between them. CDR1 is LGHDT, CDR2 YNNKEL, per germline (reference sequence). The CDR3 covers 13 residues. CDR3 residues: CASSQAGVTEAFF. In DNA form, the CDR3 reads TGTGCCAGCAGCCAAGCAGGGGTAACTGAAGCTTTCTTT.

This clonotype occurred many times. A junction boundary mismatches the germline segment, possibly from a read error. CDR3 loop: CASSPGTVNTEAFF. The DNA of the CDR3 is TGTGCCAGCAGCCCCGGGACAGTGAACACTGAAGCTTTCTTT. The chain links TRBV5-1 to TRBJ1-1; 7 bases fit TRBD1. Germline CDR1 reads SGHRS; CDR2 reads YFSETQ. This CDR3 region has 14 residues.

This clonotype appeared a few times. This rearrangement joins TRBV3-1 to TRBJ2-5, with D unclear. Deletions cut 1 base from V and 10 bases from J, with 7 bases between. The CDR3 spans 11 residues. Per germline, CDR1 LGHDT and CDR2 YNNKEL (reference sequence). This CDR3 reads CASSQVDSQYF. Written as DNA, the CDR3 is TGTGCCAGCAGCCAAGTGGATAGCCAGTACTTC.